These 15 T cell receptor beta chains originate from one sample sequenced in a study of T cell responses to AZD1222 COVID-19 vaccine. Libraries were prepared by immunoSEQ multiplex PCR; TCRdb keeps only in-frame clonotypes and omits some of them. The table includes roughly 110,000 clones, about nine tenths detected once. Material: peripheral blood, obtained 28 days after the second AZD1222 dose. These receptors originate from an adult who received the AZD1222 COVID-19 vaccine.

This clone showed up just once. This rearrangement joins TRBV5-1 to TRBJ1-4; 8 bases are a match to TRBD1. Germline loops: CDR1 SGHRS, CDR2 YFSETQ. Losses at the gene ends were 4 bases for V and 6 bases for J; bases not matched to a gene: 8. This CDR3 is 15 amino acids long. DNA of the CDR3: TGCGCCAGCAGCCCAAACGGACAGGGTTATGAAAAACTGTTTTTT. Translating gives CASSPNGQGYEKLFF.

In regard to this clone: Other DNA sequences in this sample translate to the same CDR3. The gene calls are TRBV12-3 or TRBV12-4 and TRBJ1-1; no clear D. Trimming shortened V by 4 bases and J by 2 bases, and 5 bases separated the two germline ends. CDR3 length: 12 amino acids. The CDR3 bases are TGTGCCAGCAGTTACCTCAACACTGAAGCTTTCTTT. It translates to CASSYLNTEAFF.

The rearrangement links TRBV6-2 or TRBV6-3 to TRBJ2-1; D is possibly TRBD1 or TRBD2 (5 bases each). V was pared by 2 bases and J by 3 bases, with 5 bases between. Germline CDR1 and CDR2: MNHEY and SVGEGT. The CDR3 has 13 amino acids. CDR3 in amino acids: CASSYGGYNEQFF. The DNA for the CDR3 is TGTGCCAGCAGTTACGGGGGCTACAATGAGCAGTTCTTC.

The gene calls are TRBV29-1 and TRBJ1-1; unclear D gene. CDR1 and CDR2 (germline): SQVTM, ANQGSEA. The CDR3 runs 12 residues. V gave up 4 bases and J gave up 0 bases, with 6 bases separating them. CDR3 region: CSVVNLNTEAFF. The CDR3 coding sequence is TGCAGCGTTGTTAACCTGAACACTGAAGCTTTCTTT.

The chain couples TRBV19 to TRBJ1-4, with 7 bases identical to TRBD1. The CDR3 has 14 amino acids. Germline trimming cut 3 bases from V and 11 bases from J; bases unmatched to any gene: 9. The germline V gene has CDR1 LNHDA and CDR2 SQIVND (reference sequence). CDR3 DNA sequence: TGTGCCAGTAGTATGGGGACAGCCCCGGACAAACTGTTTTTT. It specifies CASSMGTAPDKLFF.

This chain links TRBV4-3 with TRBJ2-2; no clear D. Deletions cut 1 base from V and 1 base from J, with 16 bases between. CDR3 size: 18 residues. Germline assignment: CDR1 LGHNA and CDR2 YSLEER. Here the CDR3 DNA reads TGCGCCAGCAGCCAAGTTGTACAGCTCCAGCTGAACACCGGGGAGCTGTTTTTT. Amino acid sequence: CASSQVVQLQLNTGELFF.

This chain uses TRBV4-2 with TRBJ1-2, with a possible D match to TRBD1 (5 bases). There are 15 residues in the CDR3. The V end lost 0 bases, the J end lost 6 bases, and 14 bases lay between the germline ends. CDR1 is LGHNA, CDR2 YNFKEQ, per germline. CDR3 nucleotide sequence: TGTGCCAGCAGCCAAGATCTGGGCAGGGACCATGGCTACACCTTC. Translation gives CASSQDLGRDHGYTF.

The genes are TRBV5-6 and TRBJ1-6, with D perhaps TRBD1 (6 bases). V lost 5 bases and J 6 bases, leaving 12 bases between the germline ends. The germline V gene has CDR1 SGHDT and CDR2 YYEEEE. This CDR3 is 14 amino acids long. The CDR3 spells CASSWDILNSPLHF. The CDR3 bases are TGTGCCAGCAGTTGGGACATCCTTAATTCACCCCTCCACTTT.

The V gene is TRBV25-1, the J gene TRBJ1-1; possible D gene TRBD1, 6 bases. This CDR3 has 12 amino acids. The V end was cut by 9 bases, the J end by 3 bases, with 11 bases between. Germline CDR1 and CDR2: MGHDK and SYGVNS. For the CDR3, the DNA is TGTGCCAGTGGACAGCGGGACACTGAAGCTTTCTTT. It specifies CASGQRDTEAFF. Together with reference TRBV25-1 and TRBJ1-1, the CDR3 gives the full variable domain: EADIYQTPRYLVIGTGKKITLECSQTMGHDKMYWYQQDPGMELHLIHYSYGVNSTEKGDLSSESTVSRIRTEHFPLTLESARPSHTSQYLCASGQRDTEAFFGQGTRLTVV.

The CDR3 protein is CASSPDREEAFF. CDR3 DNA: TGTGCCAGCTCACCTGACAGGGAAGAAGCTTTCTTT. The chain recombines TRBV18 with TRBJ1-1, with 7 bases that match TRBD1. Germline V gene lookup returns CDR1 KGHSH and CDR2 LQKENI. This CDR3 comprises 12 residues. Trimming cost V 3 bases and J 8 bases; bases outside gene matches: 3. Full variable domain (outside the CDR3, taken from reference TRBV18 and TRBJ1-1): NAGVMQNPRHLVRRRGQEARLRCSPMKGHSHVYWYRQLPEEGLKFMVYLQKENIIDESGMPKERFSAEFPKEGPSILRIQQVVRGDSAAYFCASSPDREEAFFGQGTRLTVV.

This chain connects TRBV19 to TRBJ1-5, with a tentative D call TRBD1 (5 bases). The CDR3 covers 13 residues. V gave up 7 bases and J gave up 6 bases, with 13 bases separating them. Germline assignment: CDR1 LNHDA and CDR2 SQIVND (reference sequence). In DNA, the CDR3 is TGTGCCAGTACTTGGGGGACGGGTCAGCCCCAGCATTTT. This encodes CASTWGTGQPQHF.

The chain employs TRBV15 and TRBJ1-4; D might be TRBD1 (6 bases). The CDR3 loop spans 16 amino acids. The V gene's germline CDR1 is LNHNV and CDR2 YYDKDF (reference sequence). The V end was cut by 1 base, the J end by 0 bases, with 9 bases between. This CDR3 is CATSRVTGATNEKLFF. Here the CDR3 DNA reads TGTGCCACCAGCAGAGTGACAGGTGCAACTAATGAAAAACTGTTTTTT.

This clone has a count of ten or more. The chain combines TRBV6-1 with TRBJ2-6; D gene ambiguous. The CDR3 loop spans 15 amino acids. The V gene lost 1 base and the J gene lost 4 bases, with 8 bases spanning the gap. Looked up from germline, CDR1 is MNHNS and CDR2 is SASEGT. This CDR3 is CASSEGPEGANVLTF. Written as DNA, the CDR3 is TGTGCCAGCAGTGAAGGTCCGGAGGGGGCCAACGTCCTGACTTTC.

By share, this clone counts as medium-sized. V is TRBV6-2 or TRBV6-3 and J is TRBJ1-1; 7 bases are a match to TRBD1. In germline, CDR1 is MNHEY, CDR2 SVGEGT. There are 13 residues in the CDR3. The trim removed 5 bases at V and 8 bases at J, leaving 8 bases unmatched. CDR3 loop: CASSTGQAGEAFF. The DNA for the CDR3 is TGTGCCAGCAGTACCGGACAGGCCGGGGAAGCTTTCTTT.

This clone was counted only a few times. CDR3 sequence: CAKRQGTGELFF. CDR3 in DNA: TGTGCCAAAAGACAGGGAACCGGGGAGCTGTTTTTT. The V gene is TRBV7-9, the J gene TRBJ2-2; 7 bases agree with TRBD1. Trimming removed 10 bases from V and 5 bases from J; junction bases left unmatched: 4. Germline V CDR1 and CDR2: SEHNR, FQNEAQ (reference sequence). The length of the CDR3 is 12 residues.